This note documents a single TCR beta chain sequence. It lacks a known antigen. No base quality information exists; no much larger clone differs at one position. Inclusive of the bounding cysteine and phenylalanine, the CDR3 is 13 residues long. Only the CDR3 DNA is retained, 39 bases long and in frame from the first base. Trimmed from V: 5 bases; trimmed from J: 4 bases; junction bases lacking a gene match: 6. Looking up the germline V gene yields CDR1 SQVTM and CDR2 ANQGSEA. The TCR beta CDR3 regions were amplified from RNA transcripts. The first round of RT-PCR for the TCR CDR3 was performed with the HTBI primer set and the Qiagen OneStep RT-PCR kit. A second multiplex PCR round built the libraries, followed by size selection and purification. Libraries were sequenced paired-end with 100 bp reads on an Illumina HiSeq2000. The published analysis was carried out like this. SOAPnuke was used to process the raw data, removing reads that contained adapters or uncalled bases, had a mean Phred below 15, or lacked an exact match to the constant primer or identifier. COPE v1.2.5 was used to merge the high-quality paired reads, and each unique nucleotide sequence was defined as a clonotype. MiTCR v1.1 was used to align clonotypes to the IMGT TRBV, TRBD and TRBJ reference segments. The analysis included only V-J combinations with a frequency above 0.0001, which together covered approximately 99% of the repertoires. A TCS score was defined as the ratio between F50 (clonal expansion) and ExV (chaos), using BLOSUM62-based TCRdist between CDR3 peptides within each V-J. Welch's t-statistics and random forest reduced 500 to 650 V-J features to about 12, which were used in a naive Bayes classifier (R e1071). TCRdb cleaned the public reads at Q25 with fastp, built clones with MiXCR and kept in-frame beta chains. Duplicate CDR3 protein sequences are folded into a single record with the most common DNA and genes. These V and J calls are TCRdb output, not the study's own analysis. The table for this sample lists over 150,000 distinct CDR3 sequences; roughly 17% of them were counted only once. About 56% of the sample lies in the top ten.

This entry comes from a study of T cells in Graves' hyperthyroidism and ophthalmopathy (dated by TCRdb to about 2019). Background on the whole study: Peripheral blood was collected at initial diagnosis, before any treatment. Thyroid tissue and blood T-cell repertoires from several Graves' hyperthyroidism patients were also compared in the study. To identify distinguishing TCR V-J signatures, a discovery cohort of 100 patients was used, comprising 40 to 45 with Graves' ophthalmopathy and approximately 58 with stable Graves' hyperthyroidism. The paper describes TCR Vbeta CDR3 sequencing of about 140 peripheral blood samples, made up of about 41 ophthalmopathy patients, approximately 76 hyperthyroidism patients and 17 progressor patients. Prospective prediction of ophthalmopathy was tested in an independent validation cohort of 18 to 20 hyperthyroidism patients and some 17 patients who later progressed to ophthalmopathy. For training and testing, the roughly 100 patients in the discovery cohort were randomly divided in a 7:3 ratio. After blood sampling, hyperthyroidism patients were treated with methimazole at a starting dose of 30 mg daily, and ophthalmopathy patients were treated with high-dose intravenous methylprednisolone.

Stable Graves' hyperthyroidism was defined as the absence of progression to ophthalmopathy over 18 months of follow-up. Hyperthyroidism patients were aged 18 to 65 years and newly diagnosed, with disease duration of less than 2 months. The study excluded patients with uncontrolled infections, other autoimmune diseases, pregnancy or lactation. Diagnoses were established on the basis of clinical symptoms, serum thyroxine and TRAb, thyroid ultrasound, and orbital computed tomography. PBMCs were separated from about 10 ml of fresh peripheral blood using Ficoll-Paque density gradient centrifugation. Total RNA was extracted with Trizol reagent, and quality was checked on an Agilent 2100 Bioanalyzer. Results the study describes overall, beyond this receptor: Most expanded thyroid clonotypes (frequency above 0.001) were also found in blood, which suggests that blood repertoires may mirror thyroid immune responses. In validation, the model predicted progression to ophthalmopathy a median of roughly 6.2 months before onset, with about 67% sensitivity and nearly 75% specificity. A model built on a 13 V-J signature distinguished ophthalmopathy from stable hyperthyroidism, reaching 85% to 90% sensitivity and 81% to 83% specificity in cross-validation and 80%/75% in testing. Sample size was not statistically predetermined, and investigators were not blinded to group allocation.

The chain links TRBV29-1 with TRBJ1-2, with 8 bases aligning to TRBD1. The TCR sequence derives from a woman between 50 and 59 years old with Graves' hyperthyroidism. Sequencing was carried out using blood. CDR3 reads: CSVTRDRSYGYTF. The DNA reads as follows: TGCAGCGTTACCCGGGACAGGTCCTATGGCTACACCTTC.